The 6 T cell receptor beta chains below all came from one sample that was sequenced in a study of OX40 agonist ivuxolimab in advanced cancers. TCRdb's copy holds only in-frame clones and misses some; the assay was immunoSEQ multiplex PCR. The sample includes 40,000 or so clones, around four fifths of them seen just once. This specimen consisted of CD4+ or CD8+ T cells sorted from blood, obtained in a trial of the OX40 agonist ivuxolimab. The receptors stem from an adult with an advanced solid tumor such as melanoma, head and neck, liver or kidney cancer.

This sequence joins TRBV30 and TRBJ1-2; 10 bases are a match to TRBD1. Germline CDR1 is GTSNPN and CDR2 is SVGIG (reference sequence). The CDR3 length is 16 residues. The V gene end was trimmed by 2 bases and the J gene end by 0 bases; junction bases not matched to a gene: 6. The CDR3 DNA reads as TGTGCCTGGAGTACTCCGGGACAGGGGCCTAACTATGGCTACACCTTC. This translates into CAWSTPGQGPNYGYTF.

The chain has TRBV5-5 and TRBJ1-5; D perhaps matches TRBD1 (5 bases). This CDR3 has 13 residues. Germline-derived CDR1 and CDR2 are SGHKS and YYEKEE (reference sequence). V was clipped by 4 bases and J by 4 bases, with 9 bases between them. The CDR3 DNA is TGTGCCAGCAGCAGTGACAGTAATCAGCCCCAGCATTTT. This encodes CASSSDSNQPQHF.

CDR3 DNA sequence: TGTGCCACCAGCAGAGTGTCAGGGGAAGACGAGCAGTACTTC. Its protein product is CATSRVSGEDEQYF. The chain recombines TRBV15 with TRBJ2-7, with a tentative D call TRBD1 (6 bases). CDR1 LNHNV and CDR2 YYDKDF come from the germline V gene (reference sequence). This CDR3 spans 14 amino acids. Trimming cost V 1 base and J 5 bases, with 12 bases left between them.

This clone was recorded once. This chain connects TRBV29-1 to TRBJ2-3; D tentatively reads TRBD1 or TRBD2 (6 bases each). The CDR3 spans 12 residues. Per germline, CDR1 SQVTM and CDR2 ANQGSEA. Between the trimmed V and J ends, which lost 6 bases and 2 bases, there was a span of 9 bases. CDR3 loop: CSVGGNTDTQYF. In DNA form, the CDR3 reads TGCAGCGTAGGGGGGAACACAGATACGCAGTATTTT.

In this sample, this clone turned up a few times. This chain links TRBV7-9 with TRBJ1-4, with TRBD1 matching over 7 bases. Germline assignment: CDR1 SEHNR and CDR2 FQNEAQ (reference sequence). V shed 1 base, J shed 8 bases, and the junction held 7 bases outside the gene matches. This CDR3 is 15 amino acids long. The CDR3 bases are TGTGCCAGCAGCTTAGGAACTGCAGGGGGGGAAAAACTGTTTTTT. Amino acid sequence: CASSLGTAGGEKLFF. The complete variable domain, with remaining parts taken from reference TRBV7-9 and TRBJ1-4, reads DTGVSQNPRHKITKRGQNVTFRCDPISEHNRLYWYRQTLGQGPEFLTYFQNEAQLEKSRLLSDRFSAERPKGSFSTLEIQRTEQGDSAMYLCASSLGTAGGEKLFFGSGTQLSVL.

The chain employs TRBV11-2 and TRBJ2-7; D is possibly TRBD1 or TRBD2 (6 bases each). Looked up from germline, CDR1 is SGHAT and CDR2 is FQNNGV. CDR3 length: 16 residues. The ends were cut back, 1 base at V and 4 bases at J, with 17 bases in the middle. In DNA form, the CDR3 reads TGTGCCAGCAGCTTAGGTATACAGGGTGGAGGGTACGAGCAGTACTTC. The encoded protein is CASSLGIQGGGYEQYF. The full variable domain, rest sourced from reference TRBV11-2 and TRBJ2-7, is EAGVAQSPRYKIIEKRQSVAFWCNPISGHATLYWYQQILGQGPKLLIQFQNNGVVDDSQLPKDRFSAERLKGVDSTLKIQPAKLEDSAVYLCASSLGIQGGGYEQYFGPGTRLTVT.